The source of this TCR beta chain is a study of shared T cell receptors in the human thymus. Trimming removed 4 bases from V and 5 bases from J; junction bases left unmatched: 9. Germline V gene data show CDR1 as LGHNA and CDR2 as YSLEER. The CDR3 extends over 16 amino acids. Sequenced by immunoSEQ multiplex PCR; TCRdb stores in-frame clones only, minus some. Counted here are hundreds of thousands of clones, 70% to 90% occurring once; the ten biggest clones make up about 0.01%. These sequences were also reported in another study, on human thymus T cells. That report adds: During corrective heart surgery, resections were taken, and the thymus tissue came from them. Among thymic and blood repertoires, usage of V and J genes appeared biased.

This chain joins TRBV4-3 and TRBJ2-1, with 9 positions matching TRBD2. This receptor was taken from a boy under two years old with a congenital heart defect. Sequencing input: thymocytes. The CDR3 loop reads CASSPRSAGGDNEQFF. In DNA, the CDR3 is TGCGCCAGCAGCCCCCGTAGCGCGGGAGGGGACAATGAGCAGTTCTTC.